One sample yielded the 6 T cell receptor beta chains listed below, sequenced in a study of shared clonotypes between healthy human individuals. Profiling relied on immunoSEQ multiplex PCR, and the TCRdb table lists in-frame clones only, not all of them. The table shows 2 million to 3 million clones, with roughly 93% occurring only once. Sequencing input: naive CD4+ T cells from PBMCs. Indicated subset: CD45RA+ positively selected. Source of these receptors: a man between 18 and 29 years old in good health. Some clones in this sample may be carry-over from other donors' samples.

This chain connects TRBV7-3 to TRBJ2-3, with 7 nucleotides matching TRBD2. Germline lookup yields CDR1 SGHTA and CDR2 FQGTGA. Germline trimming cut 4 bases from V and 6 bases from J; bases unmatched to any gene: 16. The CDR3 has 17 amino acids. In DNA, the CDR3 is TGTGCCAGCAGCTCCCCGGGACTACCAAGAAGGAGTGATACGCAGTATTTT. Its protein is CASSSPGLPRRSDTQYF.

Of note for this clone: Different DNA sequences within this sample yield the same CDR3. This chain joins TRBV9 and TRBJ2-2; D is undetermined. The V end was cut by 2 bases, the J end by 0 bases, with 8 bases between. Germline CDR1 SGDLS, CDR2 YYNGEE. This CDR3 contains 15 residues. The CDR3 bases are TGTGCCAGCAGCGTGTTAGGTACGAACACCGGGGAGCTGTTTTTT. Translating gives CASSVLGTNTGELFF. The complete variable domain, with remaining parts taken from reference TRBV9 and TRBJ2-2, reads DSGVTQTPKHLITATGQRVTLRCSPRSGDLSVYWYQQSLDQGLQFLIQYYNGEERAKGNILERFSAQQFPDLHSELNLSSLELGDSALYFCASSVLGTNTGELFFGEGSRLTVL.

The chain links TRBV10-3 to TRBJ2-1; D gene uncertain. There are 16 residues in the CDR3. Germline V gene data show CDR1 as ENHRY and CDR2 as SYGVKD. V was clipped by 4 bases and J by 0 bases, with 13 bases between them. DNA for the CDR3: TGTGCCATCAGTGGGCTTGTGACCCGCTCCTACAATGAGCAGTTCTTC. Protein: CAISGLVTRSYNEQFF.

The chain has TRBV10-3 and TRBJ2-1; a possible D gene is TRBD1 (5 bases). Germline V gives CDR1 ENHRY, CDR2 SYGVKD. The CDR3 is 11 amino acids. V was pared by 6 bases and J by 7 bases, with 7 bases between. CDR3 coding DNA: TGTGCCATCAGGGGGCAAAATGAGCAGTTCTTC. Translation gives CAIRGQNEQFF.

This clone appeared a single time. This chain connects TRBV15 to TRBJ2-3; 8 bases line up with TRBD1. Per the germline V gene, CDR1 is LNHNV and CDR2 is YYDKDF (reference sequence). The V and J ends lost 1 base and 3 bases, in that order; junction bases with no gene match: 9. The CDR3 has 17 residues. The CDR3 nucleotides are TGTGCCACCAGCAGAGCCCCTCCCGGGACAGGTACAGATACGCAGTATTTT. It encodes CATSRAPPGTGTDTQYF.

The V gene is TRBV6-1, the J gene TRBJ2-1; a possible D gene is TRBD2 (5 bases). V dropped 4 bases and J dropped 10 bases, with 14 bases sitting between them. CDR1 and CDR2 from the germline V gene are MNHNS and SASEGT. The CDR3 is 13 residues long. The DNA of the CDR3 is TGTGCCAGCAGTGCCCGACGGGATGGCGAGCAGTTCTTC. Its translation: CASSARRDGEQFF.